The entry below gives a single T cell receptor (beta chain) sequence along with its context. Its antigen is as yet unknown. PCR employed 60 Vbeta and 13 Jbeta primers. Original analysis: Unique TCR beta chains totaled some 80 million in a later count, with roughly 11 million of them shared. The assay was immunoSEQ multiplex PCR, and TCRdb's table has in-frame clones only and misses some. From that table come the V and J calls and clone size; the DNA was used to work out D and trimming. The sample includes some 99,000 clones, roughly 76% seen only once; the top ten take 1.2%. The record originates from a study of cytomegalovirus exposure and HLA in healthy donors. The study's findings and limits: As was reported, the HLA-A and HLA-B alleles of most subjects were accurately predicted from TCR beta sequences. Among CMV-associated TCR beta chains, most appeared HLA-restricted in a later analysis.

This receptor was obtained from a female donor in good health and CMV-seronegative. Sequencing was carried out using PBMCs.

CDR3 loop: CASSPQTSGGPYNEQFF. CDR3 nucleotide sequence: TGTGCCAGCAGCCCACAAACTAGCGGGGGACCTTACAATGAGCAGTTCTTC. The chain is built from TRBV9 and TRBJ2-1; 11 bases agree with TRBD2. Germline-derived CDR1 and CDR2 are SGDLS and YYNGEE. V lost 4 bases to trimming and J lost 4 bases; unmatched junction nucleotides: 10. The CDR3 is 17 residues long. Filled out from reference TRBV9 and TRBJ2-1, the complete variable domain reads DSGVTQTPKHLITATGQRVTLRCSPRSGDLSVYWYQQSLDQGLQFLIQYYNGEERAKGNILERFSAQQFPDLHSELNLSSLELGDSALYFCASSPQTSGGPYNEQFFGPGTRLTVL.